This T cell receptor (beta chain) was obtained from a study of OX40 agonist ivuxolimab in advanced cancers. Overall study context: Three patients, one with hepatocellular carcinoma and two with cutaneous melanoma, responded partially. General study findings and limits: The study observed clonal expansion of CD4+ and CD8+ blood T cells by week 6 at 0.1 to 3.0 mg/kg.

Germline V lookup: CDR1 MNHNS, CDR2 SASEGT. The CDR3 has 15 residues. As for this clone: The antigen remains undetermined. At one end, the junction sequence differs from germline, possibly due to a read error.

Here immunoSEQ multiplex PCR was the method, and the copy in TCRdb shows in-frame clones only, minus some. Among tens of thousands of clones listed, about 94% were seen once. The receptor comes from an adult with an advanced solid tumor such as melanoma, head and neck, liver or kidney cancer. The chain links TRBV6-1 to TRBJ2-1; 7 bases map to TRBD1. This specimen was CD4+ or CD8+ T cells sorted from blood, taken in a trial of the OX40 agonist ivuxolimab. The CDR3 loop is CASTEGTATYNEQFF. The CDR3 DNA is TGTGCCAGCACTGAAGGGACAGCGACCTACAATGAGCAGTTCTTC.